One sample yielded the 6 T cell receptor beta chains listed below, sequenced in a study of tumor-infiltrating lymphocytes in primary liver carcinoma. The input was around 500 ng total RNA; TCR beta cDNA was made from it with a constant-region primer. For TCR beta, libraries were produced by three nested multiplex PCR rounds using slightly modified ARM-PCR. Investigators reported that the first two PCR rounds, at approximately 11 cycles each, used TRBV1-TRBV30 forward primers with a C-beta reverse primer. TCRdb reprocessed the multiplex PCR reads via MiXCR and lists one record per CDR3 protein. The repertoire includes a few hundred thousand distinct CDR3 sequences, about 50% of them detected once, and about 15% sits in the top ten. Unsorted whole blood supplied the blood RNA, and germline DNA was isolated too. Sequences were obtained from peripheral blood. These receptors were taken from a woman in her twenties or thirties with primary liver carcinoma and hepatitis B virus infection.

For this clonotype: A single base separates this from a much larger clone, so it may be a read error. This likely comes from a read error, as the CDR3 has no conserved phenylalanine or tryptophan at its end. The chain has TRBV29-1 and TRBJ2-5; 14 positions match TRBD2. The CDR3 loop spans 19 amino acids. With 2 bases clipped from V and 1 base from J, the junction kept 12 bases outside the gene matches. Germline assignment: CDR1 SQVTM and CDR2 ANQGSEA. The CDR3 sequence: CSVEIRMGLAGAFQETQYS. CDR3 bases: TGCAGCGTTGAAATTAGGATGGGACTAGCGGGAGCCTTCCAAGAGACCCAGTACTCC.

A few counts support this clonotype. J is TRBJ2-1 and V is TRBV7-9; D remains unclear. V dropped 5 bases and J dropped 8 bases, with 13 bases sitting between them. This CDR3 region has 13 residues. Germline loops: CDR1 SEHNR, CDR2 FQNEAQ (reference sequence). The CDR3 is CASSIGPGDEQFF. The CDR3 DNA sequence: TGTGCCAGCAGCATAGGGCCGGGCGATGAGCAGTTCTTC.

This clonotype was counted only a few times. The rearrangement uses TRBV6-5 and TRBJ1-5; tentative D call: TRBD1 (6 bases). This CDR3 comprises 14 residues. The V and J ends lost 4 bases and 7 bases respectively, with 14 bases between them. Germline values: CDR1 MNHEY, CDR2 SVGAGI. For the CDR3, the DNA is TGTGCCAGCAGTTTCGACAGGCGATACCAGCCCCAGCATTTT. Translating gives CASSFDRRYQPQHF.

For this clonotype: A much more abundant neighbour one base away suggests this may be a read error. The J gene is TRBJ2-7, the V gene TRBV6-2 or TRBV6-3; tentative D call: TRBD1 (6 bases). The CDR3 is 13 residues long. Germline CDR1 and CDR2: MNHEY and SVGEGT. CDR3 sequence reads: CASSYGQRYERYF. For the CDR3, the DNA is TGTGCCAGCAGTTACGGACAGAGATACGAGCGGTACTTC.

Only one count was recorded for this clonotype. The rearrangement joins TRBV6-2 or TRBV6-3 to TRBJ1-5; D is uncertain. Deletions cut 5 bases from V and 7 bases from J, with 6 bases between. The germline gives CDR1 MNHEY, CDR2 SVGEGT. The CDR3 has 11 residues. CDR3 in amino acids: CASSHEQPQHF. Written as DNA, the CDR3 is TGTGCCAGCAGTCATGAGCAGCCCCAGCATTTT.

Concerning this clonotype itself: The junction departs from the called germline gene at one end, perhaps through a read error. The chain is built from TRBV6-2 or TRBV6-3 and TRBJ2-1; TRBD2 might be the D (5 bases). Germline CDR1 MNHEY, CDR2 SVGEGT. This CDR3 comprises 14 residues. This chain's CDR3 is CASSPTTDSDEQFF. The CDR3 coding sequence is TGTGCCAGCAGTCCCACCACGGACTCCGATGAGCAGTTTTTC.